A selection of T cell receptor beta chains follows, all from one sample in a study of cytomegalovirus exposure and HLA in healthy donors. Data came from immunoSEQ multiplex PCR; TCRdb stores just in-frame clones and leaves some out. In the table there are 110,000 or so clones, around 75% of which are singletons. Sequenced: PBMCs. All receptors come from a man under 40 in good health and CMV-seronegative. Each CDR3 is given with its conserved first and last residue. A D gene is named only where the DNA matches it firmly. Where a row states a size, it is once, few, many or the class of an expanded clone; other rows omit it.

size | J | D | V | CDR3 | DNA
- | TRBJ2-7 | - | TRBV29-1 | CSVGTGASYEQYF | TGCAGCGTTGGGACGGGAGCCTCCTACGAGCAGTACTTC
- | TRBJ1-5 | - | TRBV4-1 | CASSPEPGHSGSQPQHF | TGCGCCAGCAGCCCCGAGCCGGGACATTCAGGTAGTCAGCCCCAGCATTTT
- | TRBJ2-5 | - | TRBV28 | CASSSASQETQYF | TGTGCCAGCAGTTCGGCTAGCCAAGAGACCCAGTACTTC
- | TRBJ2-5 | TRBD2 | TRBV30 | CAWTPAGLALETQYF | TGTGCCTGGACCCCCGCCGGACTAGCGCTAGAGACCCAGTACTTC
- | TRBJ2-7 | TRBD1 | TRBV5-1 | CASSLWTGGLYEQYF | TGCGCCAGCAGCTTGTGGACAGGGGGCCTCTACGAGCAGTACTTC
- | TRBJ2-5 | TRBD2 | TRBV11-2 | CASSLVGGVETQYF | TGTGCCAGCAGCTTAGTCGGGGGGGTGGAGACCCAGTACTTC
- | TRBJ1-2 | - | TRBV5-4 | CASILQGQDYGYTF | TGTGCCAGCATCTTACAGGGTCAGGACTATGGCTACACCTTC
- | TRBJ2-1 | - | TRBV19 | CASSIEAGRVYNEQFF | TGTGCCAGTAGTATAGAGGCGGGGCGAGTCTACAATGAGCAGTTCTTC
many | TRBJ1-5 | - | TRBV6-5 | CASSPGQSVSPQHF | TGTGCCAGCAGTCCCGGACAGAGCGTCTCGCCCCAGCATTTT
- | TRBJ2-7 | - | TRBV5-4 | CASSHDYTDEQYF | TGTGCCAGCAGCCACGACTATACCGACGAGCAGTACTTC
- | TRBJ2-7 | TRBD2 | TRBV7-6 | CASSLSGGPYEQYF | TGTGCCAGCAGCTTATCGGGAGGGCCCTACGAGCAGTACTTC
- | TRBJ1-5 | TRBD1 | TRBV19 | CASKDRGLQPQHF | TGTGCCAGTAAGGACAGGGGGCTTCAGCCCCAGCATTTT
- | TRBJ2-5 | TRBD2 | TRBV7-2 | CASSLRGGGLETQYF | TGTGCCAGCAGCTTGCGGGGGGGCGGGTTAGAGACCCAGTACTTC
- | TRBJ1-1 | - | TRBV19 | CASSIARQLNTEAFF | TGTGCCAGTAGTATAGCGAGACAGCTGAACACTGAAGCTTTCTTT
- | TRBJ2-5 | - | TRBV9 | CASSGRHSQETQYF | TGTGCCAGCAGCGGAAGACATTCCCAAGAGACCCAGTACTTC
few | TRBJ2-5 | - | TRBV5-6 | CASSTDSLQGRETQYF | TGTGCCAGCAGCACCGACAGTTTACAAGGGCGAGAGACCCAGTACTTC
- | TRBJ1-4 | TRBD1 | TRBV6-1 | CASSVQGNREKLFF | TGTGCCAGCAGTGTACAGGGGAACCGGGAAAAACTGTTTTTT
- | TRBJ1-1 | TRBD1 | TRBV30 | CAWSRQGYGSAFF | TGTGCCTGGAGCCGACAGGGTTATGGTTCGGCTTTCTTT
- | TRBJ2-7 | TRBD2 | TRBV5-6 | CASSPPGGYEQYF | TGTGCCAGCAGCCCCCCCGGGGGGTACGAGCAGTACTTC